A single sample gave rise to the 19 T cell receptor beta chains below, sequenced in a study of blood T cell repertoires in COVID-19. Some clones are missing from TCRdb's copy, which holds only in-frame ones; the method was immunoSEQ multiplex PCR. The sample includes more than 200,000 clones, about 91% of them seen just once. The sequencing sample was made of peripheral blood. These TCRs come from a woman in her twenties or thirties with COVID-19, enrolled during active disease.

The chain recombines TRBV5-6 with TRBJ2-3, with D maybe TRBD1 (6 bases). The CDR3 contains 16 residues. Germline lookup yields CDR1 SGHDT and CDR2 YYEEEE. Between the trimmed V and J ends, which lost 3 bases and 1 base, there was a span of 15 bases. The CDR3 region is CASSSTGTTRTDTQYF. Written as DNA, the CDR3 is TGTGCCAGCAGCTCGACAGGAACTACTCGCACAGATACGCAGTATTTT.

CDR3 sequence reads: CASSGLGGLTEAFF. CDR3 nucleotides: TGTGCCAGCAGCGGCCTAGGAGGGCTCACTGAAGCTTTCTTT. The chain employs TRBV2 and TRBJ1-1; D call uncertain. Germline V CDR1 and CDR2: SNHLY, FYNNEI. With 6 bases removed from V and 4 bases from J, the gap between germline ends came to 15 bases. The CDR3 has 14 residues.

The rearrangement joins TRBV5-6 to TRBJ2-7, with 9 bases matching TRBD1. The length of the CDR3 is 15 residues. J was trimmed by 1 base and V by 2 bases; bases with no gene match: 4. The germline V gene encodes CDR1 SGHDT and CDR2 YYEEEE. CDR3 DNA sequence: TGTGCCAGCAGCTTCCGGGACAGGGATTCCTACGAGCAGTACTTC. Protein: CASSFRDRDSYEQYF. Filled out from reference TRBV5-6 and TRBJ2-7, the complete variable domain reads DAGVTQSPTHLIKTRGQQVTLRCSPKSGHDTVSWYQQALGQGPQFIFQYYEEEERQRGNFPDRFSGHQFPNYSSELNVNALLLGDSALYLCASSFRDRDSYEQYFGPGTRLTVT.

This chain joins TRBV28 and TRBJ1-1; D is undetermined. The V end lost 7 bases, the J end lost 2 bases, and 11 bases lay between the germline ends. This CDR3 has 13 residues. Germline lookup yields CDR1 MDHEN and CDR2 SYDVKM. The CDR3 loop is CASTLLINTEAFF. DNA for the CDR3: TGTGCCAGCACCCTTCTAATCAACACTGAAGCTTTCTTT.

The chain joins TRBV4-1 to TRBJ1-3; tentatively, D is TRBD1 (5 bases). Germline loops: CDR1 MGHRA, CDR2 YSYEKL. With 3 bases removed from V and 7 bases from J, the gap between germline ends came to 28 bases. The CDR3 runs 19 residues. The CDR3 DNA is TGCGCCAGCAGCCATCCTCTCCGAGCGGGACGGACTTGGAGGAACACCATATATTTT. Protein sequence: CASSHPLRAGRTWRNTIYF.

DNA of the CDR3: TGTGCCAGCAGCTTAGACCACAGTACCTACGAGCAGTACGTC. Protein product: CASSLDHSTYEQYV. J is TRBJ2-7 and V is TRBV11-2, with no clear D. V was cut by 0 bases and J by 2 bases, with 8 bases left in between. This CDR3 comprises 14 residues. CDR1 SGHAT and CDR2 FQNNGV come from the germline V gene.

V usage is TRBV12-3 or TRBV12-4 and J usage is TRBJ1-3; D unclear. V was trimmed by 5 bases and J by 3 bases, leaving 8 bases between them. The CDR3 sequence is 13 residues long. The CDR3 region has the DNA TGTGCCAGCAGTAGACGGGATGGAAACACCATATATTTT. It translates to CASSRRDGNTIYF.

The J gene is TRBJ1-5, the V gene TRBV7-8; a possible D gene is TRBD1 (6 bases). The CDR3 spans 14 residues. The germline V and J ends were trimmed by 5 bases and 3 bases, with 11 bases remaining between them. CDR1 is SGHVS, CDR2 FQNEAQ, per germline. CDR3 DNA sequence: TGTGCCAGCAGCAGATACAGGGACAATCAGCCCCAGCATTTT. Translation: CASSRYRDNQPQHF.

The V call is TRBV6-5, the J call TRBJ2-7, with a weak D call TRBD2 (7 bases). The CDR3 length is 14 residues. Trimming removed 7 bases at V and 4 bases at J, with 17 bases between. The germline V gene encodes CDR1 MNHEY and CDR2 SVGAGI. The CDR3 loop reads CASTLGGGLYEQYV. The CDR3 DNA is TGTGCCAGCACCTTAGGCGGGGGCCTTTACGAGCAGTACGTC.

The gene calls are TRBV10-3 and TRBJ2-1, with a possible D match to TRBD2 (6 bases). The CDR3 has 14 residues. Germline loops: CDR1 ENHRY, CDR2 SYGVKD. V was cut by 8 bases and J by 4 bases, with 15 bases left in between. CDR3: CAIATRPPYNEQFF. The DNA of the CDR3 is TGTGCCATCGCGACTAGACCCCCTTACAATGAGCAGTTCTTC.

The chain combines TRBV6-5 with TRBJ2-3; 10 bases match TRBD2. The CDR3 extends over 16 amino acids. Germline CDR1 is MNHEY and CDR2 is SVGAGI. The V gene end was trimmed by 0 bases and the J gene end by 6 bases; junction bases not matched to a gene: 6. CDR3 in DNA: TGTGCCAGCAGTTACTCGTTCAGCGGGAGGGGGGATACGCAGTATTTT. Protein: CASSYSFSGRGDTQYF.

The chain carries TRBV25-1 and TRBJ2-4; 7 positions match TRBD2. V was pared by 5 bases and J by 7 bases, with 17 bases of the junction left unmatched. The CDR3 is 17 amino acids. Germline V lookup: CDR1 MGHDK, CDR2 SYGVNS. The CDR3 DNA reads as TGTGCCAGCAGTCCCTCAAGCGGGGAGAGGGGAGAGAACATTCAGTACTTC. The encoded protein is CASSPSSGERGENIQYF.

This sequence joins TRBV3-1 (or the pseudogene TRBV3-2) and TRBJ2-2, with 7 bases fitting TRBD1. CDR3 size: 14 residues. V gave up 1 base and J gave up 6 bases; unmatched junction bases: 2. From germline, CDR1 is LGHDT and CDR2 YNNKEL (reference sequence). The CDR3 DNA is TGTGCCAGCAGCCAAGGGGACAGAGCCGGGGAGCTGTTTTTT. Translation gives CASSQGDRAGELFF.

The chain combines TRBV5-1 with TRBJ1-2, with a possible D match to TRBD1 (5 bases). Germline loops: CDR1 SGHRS, CDR2 YFSETQ. Trimming left V 4 bases short and J 0 bases short, with 16 bases between. The CDR3 spans 16 residues. The CDR3 loop is CASSLGSDTANYGYTF. In nucleotides, the CDR3 is TGCGCCAGCAGCCTGGGATCGGACACCGCTAACTATGGCTACACCTTC.

This chain connects TRBV5-1 to TRBJ2-3; TRBD2 agrees at 9 bases. This CDR3 has 16 amino acids. V shed 4 bases, J shed 4 bases, and the junction held 10 bases outside the gene matches. Germline values: CDR1 SGHRS, CDR2 YFSETQ. The CDR3 DNA is TGCGCCAGCAGCCAGGACGGCGGGAGGGCCTCAGATACGCAGTATTTT. It codes for CASSQDGGRASDTQYF.

This clone was observed a handful of times. This chain connects TRBV6-6 to TRBJ1-2, with 8 bases matching TRBD1. Germline values: CDR1 MNHNY, CDR2 SVGAGI (reference sequence). The CDR3 covers 14 residues. The CDR3 region has the DNA TGTCTTTCTAGCGGACAGGGTGTCCCCTATGGCTACACCTTC. Protein: CLSSGQGVPYGYTF.

This clone occurred once. This chain joins TRBV6-5 and TRBJ1-2; D not resolved. With 4 bases removed from V and 5 bases from J, the gap between germline ends came to 5 bases. This CDR3 has 11 residues. CDR1 and CDR2 (germline): MNHEY, SVGAGI. The CDR3 DNA reads TGTGCCAGCAGTTCAACATATGGCTACACCTTC. Translated, it gives CASSSTYGYTF.

This chain connects TRBV5-8 to TRBJ1-2; 10 bases are a match to TRBD1. This CDR3 has 15 amino acids. V shed 4 bases and J 4 bases; nucleotides not matched to a gene: 7. The V gene's germline CDR1 is SGHTS and CDR2 YDEGEE. The CDR3 region has the DNA TGTGCCAGCAGCCTCGGGACAGGGGTACCCTATGGCTACACCTTC. Its translation: CASSLGTGVPYGYTF.

This sequence joins TRBV4-2 and TRBJ2-1, with 11 nucleotides matching TRBD2. The CDR3 sequence is 19 residues long. Germline values: CDR1 LGHNA, CDR2 YNFKEQ. V was pared by 1 base and J by 5 bases, with 13 bases of the junction left unmatched. CDR3 loop: CASSQGRRGTSGQNNEQFF. CDR3 nucleotide sequence: TGTGCCAGCAGCCAAGGTCGAAGGGGGACTAGCGGACAAAACAATGAGCAGTTCTTC.